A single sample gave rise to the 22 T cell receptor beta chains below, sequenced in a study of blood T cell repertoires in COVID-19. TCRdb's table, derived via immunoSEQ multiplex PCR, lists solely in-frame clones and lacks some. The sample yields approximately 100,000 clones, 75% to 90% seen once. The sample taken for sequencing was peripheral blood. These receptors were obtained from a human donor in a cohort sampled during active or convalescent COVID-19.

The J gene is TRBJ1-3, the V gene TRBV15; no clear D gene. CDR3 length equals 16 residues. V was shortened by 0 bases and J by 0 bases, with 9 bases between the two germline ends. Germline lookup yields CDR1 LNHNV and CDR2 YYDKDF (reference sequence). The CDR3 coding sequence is TGTGCCACCAGCAGAGAATTGGCCAGCTCTGGAAACACCATATATTTT. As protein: CATSRELASSGNTIYF.

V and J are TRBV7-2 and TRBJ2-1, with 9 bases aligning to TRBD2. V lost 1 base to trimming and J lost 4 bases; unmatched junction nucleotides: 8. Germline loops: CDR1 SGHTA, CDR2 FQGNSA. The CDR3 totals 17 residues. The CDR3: CASSLVLAGFRYNEQFF. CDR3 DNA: TGTGCCAGCAGCTTAGTTCTAGCGGGGTTCCGTTACAATGAGCAGTTCTTC.

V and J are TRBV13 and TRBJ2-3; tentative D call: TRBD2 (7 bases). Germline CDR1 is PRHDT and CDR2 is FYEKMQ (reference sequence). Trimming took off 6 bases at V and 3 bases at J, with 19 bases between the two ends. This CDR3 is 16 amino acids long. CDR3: CASRYRGAWETDTQYF. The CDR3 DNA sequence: TGTGCCAGCAGGTACCGGGGGGCTTGGGAAACAGATACGCAGTATTTT.

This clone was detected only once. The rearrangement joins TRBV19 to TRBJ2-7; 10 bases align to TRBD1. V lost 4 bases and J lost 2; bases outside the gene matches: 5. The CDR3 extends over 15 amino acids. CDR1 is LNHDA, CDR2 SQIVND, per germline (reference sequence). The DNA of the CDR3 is TGTGCCAGTAGTAGGGGACAGGGGTCAACCTACGAGCAGTACTTC. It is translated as CASSRGQGSTYEQYF.

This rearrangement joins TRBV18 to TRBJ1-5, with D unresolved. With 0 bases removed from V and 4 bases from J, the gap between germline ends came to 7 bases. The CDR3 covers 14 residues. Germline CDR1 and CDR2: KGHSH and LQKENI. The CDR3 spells CASSPPNGNQPQHF. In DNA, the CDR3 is TGTGCCAGCTCACCACCGAACGGGAATCAGCCCCAGCATTTT.

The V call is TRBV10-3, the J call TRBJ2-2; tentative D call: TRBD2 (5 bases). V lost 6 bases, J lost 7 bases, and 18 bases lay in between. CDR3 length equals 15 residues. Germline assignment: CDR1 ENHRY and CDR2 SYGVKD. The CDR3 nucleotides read TGTGCCATCAGGGCCAGAGACGGGAATCTCGGGGAGCTGTTTTTT. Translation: CAIRARDGNLGELFF.

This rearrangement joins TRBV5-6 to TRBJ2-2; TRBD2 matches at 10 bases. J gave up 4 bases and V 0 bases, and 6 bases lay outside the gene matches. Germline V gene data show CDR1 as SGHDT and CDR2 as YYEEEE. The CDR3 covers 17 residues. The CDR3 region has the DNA TGTGCCAGCAGCTTGGATTTGCTAGCGGGGGTCACCGGGGAGCTGTTTTTT. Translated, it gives CASSLDLLAGVTGELFF.

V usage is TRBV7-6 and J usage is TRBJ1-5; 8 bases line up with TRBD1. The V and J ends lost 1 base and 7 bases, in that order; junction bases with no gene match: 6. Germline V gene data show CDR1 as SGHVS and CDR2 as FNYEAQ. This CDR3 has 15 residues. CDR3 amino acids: CASSLDSGGGQPQHF. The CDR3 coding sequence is TGTGCCAGCAGCTTAGATTCAGGGGGCGGGCAGCCCCAGCATTTT.

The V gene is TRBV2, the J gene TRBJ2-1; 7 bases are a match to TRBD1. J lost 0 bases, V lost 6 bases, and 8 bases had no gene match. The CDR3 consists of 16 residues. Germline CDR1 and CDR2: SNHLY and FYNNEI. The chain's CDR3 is CASSANRGFSYNEQFF. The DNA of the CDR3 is TGTGCCAGCAGCGCTAACAGGGGATTCTCCTACAATGAGCAGTTCTTC.

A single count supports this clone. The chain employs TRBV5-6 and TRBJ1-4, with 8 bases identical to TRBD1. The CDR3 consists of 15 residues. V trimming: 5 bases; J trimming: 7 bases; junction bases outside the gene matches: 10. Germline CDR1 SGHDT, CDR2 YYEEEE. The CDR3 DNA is TGTGCCAGCAGACATTCACAGGGGGGGACTGAAAAACTGTTTTTT. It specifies CASRHSQGGTEKLFF.

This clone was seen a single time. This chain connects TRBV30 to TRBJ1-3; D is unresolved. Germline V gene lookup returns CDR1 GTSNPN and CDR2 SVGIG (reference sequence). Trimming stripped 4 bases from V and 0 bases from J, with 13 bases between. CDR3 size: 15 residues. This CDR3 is CAWNPFGASGNTIYF. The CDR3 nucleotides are TGTGCCTGGAATCCGTTCGGAGCCTCTGGAAACACCATATATTTT.

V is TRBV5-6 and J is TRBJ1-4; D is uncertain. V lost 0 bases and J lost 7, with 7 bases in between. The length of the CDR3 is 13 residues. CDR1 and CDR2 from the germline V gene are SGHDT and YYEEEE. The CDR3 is CASSLAHSEKLFF. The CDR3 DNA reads TGTGCCAGCAGCTTGGCCCACAGTGAAAAACTGTTTTTT.

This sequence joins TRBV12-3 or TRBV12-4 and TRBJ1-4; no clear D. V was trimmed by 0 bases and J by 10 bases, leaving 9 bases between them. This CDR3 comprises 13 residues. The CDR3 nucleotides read TGTGCCAGCAGTTTAGCGCGGCTCGGAAAACTGTTTTTT. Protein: CASSLARLGKLFF.

The CDR3, as DNA: TGCGCCAGCAGCAAGGGACAGGGGACTAATTCACCCCTCCACTTT. It translates to CASSKGQGTNSPLHF. V usage is TRBV5-1 and J usage is TRBJ1-6; TRBD1 aligns across 10 bases. This CDR3 contains 15 residues. The germline V gene has CDR1 SGHRS and CDR2 YFSETQ. After removal of 4 bases from V and 6 bases from J, the junction contained 4 bases not matched to a gene.

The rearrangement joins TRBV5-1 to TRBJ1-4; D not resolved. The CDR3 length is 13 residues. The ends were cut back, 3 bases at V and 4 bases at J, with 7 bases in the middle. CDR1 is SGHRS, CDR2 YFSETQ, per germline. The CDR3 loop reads CASSSRHNEKLFF. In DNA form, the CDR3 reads TGCGCCAGCAGCTCAAGACATAATGAAAAACTGTTTTTT.

The CDR3 sequence: CASSLSLNTGELFF. As DNA, the CDR3 is TGTGCCAGCAGTTTGTCATTGAACACCGGGGAGCTGTTTTTT. The J gene is TRBJ2-2, the V gene TRBV27; D gene ambiguous. V was clipped by 3 bases and J by 1 base, with 6 bases between them. From germline, CDR1 is MNHEY and CDR2 SMNVEV (reference sequence). The CDR3 is 14 residues long.

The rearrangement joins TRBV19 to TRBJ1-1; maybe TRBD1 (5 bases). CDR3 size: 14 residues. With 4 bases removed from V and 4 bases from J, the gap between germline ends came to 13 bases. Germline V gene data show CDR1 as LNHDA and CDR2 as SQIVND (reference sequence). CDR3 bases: TGTGCCAGTAGTAGGGACGGGGGAGCCACTGAAGCTTTCTTT. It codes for CASSRDGGATEAFF.

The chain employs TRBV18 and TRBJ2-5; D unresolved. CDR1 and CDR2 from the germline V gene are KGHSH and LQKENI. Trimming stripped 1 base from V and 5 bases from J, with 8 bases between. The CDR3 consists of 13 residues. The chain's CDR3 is CASSPLHGETQYF. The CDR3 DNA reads TGTGCCAGCTCACCACTACACGGGGAGACCCAGTACTTC.

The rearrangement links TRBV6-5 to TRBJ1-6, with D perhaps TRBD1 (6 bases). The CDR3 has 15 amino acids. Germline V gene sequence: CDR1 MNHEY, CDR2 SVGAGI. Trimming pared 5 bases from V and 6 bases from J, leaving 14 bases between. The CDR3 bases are TGTGCCAGCAGTCCCACAGGGAATGGTAATTCACCCCTCCACTTT. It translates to CASSPTGNGNSPLHF.

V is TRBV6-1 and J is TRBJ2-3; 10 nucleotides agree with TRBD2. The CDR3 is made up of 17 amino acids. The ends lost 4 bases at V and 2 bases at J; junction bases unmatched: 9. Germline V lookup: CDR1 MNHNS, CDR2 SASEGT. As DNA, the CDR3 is TGTGCCAGCAGTGTCCGGACTAGCGGCCATCCCACAGATACGCAGTATTTT. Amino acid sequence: CASSVRTSGHPTDTQYF.

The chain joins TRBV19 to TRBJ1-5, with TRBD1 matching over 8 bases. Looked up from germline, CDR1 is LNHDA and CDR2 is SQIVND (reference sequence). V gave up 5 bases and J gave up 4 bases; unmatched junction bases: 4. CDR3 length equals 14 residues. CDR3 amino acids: CASSVDRENQPQHF. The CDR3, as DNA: TGTGCCAGTAGTGTGGACAGGGAGAATCAGCCCCAGCATTTT.

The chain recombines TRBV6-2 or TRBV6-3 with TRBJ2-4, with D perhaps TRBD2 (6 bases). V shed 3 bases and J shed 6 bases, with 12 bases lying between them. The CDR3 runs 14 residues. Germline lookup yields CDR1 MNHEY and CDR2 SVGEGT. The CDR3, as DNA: TGTGCCAGCAGTTATCGCGGGATGGTAAACATTCAGTACTTC. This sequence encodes CASSYRGMVNIQYF.